Presented here are 8 T cell receptor beta chains from one specimen sequenced in a study of blood T cell repertoires in COVID-19 (dated by TCRdb to 2018 to 2020). The method was the immunoSEQ multiplex PCR assay. Drawn from immuneACCESS, this table holds only the in-frame rearrangements with V and J called that TCRdb kept. Clones are partly lost; checked studies trace under half to an unresolved V gene and leave the rest unexplained. The sample includes over 150,000 clones, with about 87% observed a single time. Of the sample, less than 3% is held by the ten largest clones. The source material was peripheral blood. The receptors stem from a man aged 35 to 55 with active or convalescent COVID-19.

The V call is TRBV28, the J call TRBJ1-1, with D tentatively TRBD1 (5 bases). The CDR3 loop spans 13 amino acids. Trimming shortened V by 7 bases and J by 6 bases, and 15 bases separated the two germline ends. CDR1 and CDR2 (germline): MDHEN, SYDVKM. This chain's CDR3 is CASKPGVTPEAFF. The CDR3, as DNA: TGTGCCAGCAAGCCGGGGGTTACCCCTGAAGCTTTCTTT.

The chain is built from TRBV4-1 and TRBJ1-3, with D hard to call. The V gene's germline CDR1 is MGHRA and CDR2 YSYEKL. Trimming pared 1 base from V and 2 bases from J, leaving 6 bases between. This CDR3 is built from 14 residues. CDR3 region: CASSQGGTGNTIYF. CDR3 in DNA: TGCGCCAGCAGCCAAGGAGGGACTGGAAACACCATATATTTT.

The table lists this clone with a count of one. The genes are TRBV28 and TRBJ1-2; D is uncertain. The V and J ends lost 7 bases and 9 bases respectively, with 15 bases between them. The CDR3 is 12 residues long. Germline CDR1 MDHEN, CDR2 SYDVKM. CDR3 amino acids: CASINWAGSYTF. In DNA, the CDR3 is TGTGCCAGCATCAATTGGGCCGGAAGCTACACCTTC.

The rearrangement uses TRBV6-1 and TRBJ1-4, with TRBD1 matching 7 bases. The CDR3 contains 16 residues. Germline lookup yields CDR1 MNHNS and CDR2 SASEGT. Trimming at V came to 4 bases and at J to 7 bases, leaving 12 bases not matched to a gene. This CDR3 reads CASSGPTGVGGEKLFF. The DNA of the CDR3 is TGTGCCAGCAGTGGTCCTACAGGGGTCGGCGGTGAAAAACTGTTTTTT.

The chain couples TRBV30 to TRBJ2-5; D is perhaps TRBD2 (5 bases). With 3 bases removed from V and 0 bases from J, the gap between germline ends came to 17 bases. CDR1 and CDR2 from the germline V gene are GTSNPN and SVGIG (reference sequence). This CDR3 is built from 16 residues. The CDR3 DNA is TGTGCCTGGAGAGAGGTCGGTGGGAGATACCAAGAGACCCAGTACTTC. Translated, it gives CAWREVGGRYQETQYF. Full variable domain (remainder filled in from reference TRBV30 and TRBJ2-5): SQTIHQWPATLVQPVGSPLSLECTVEGTSNPNLYWYRQAAGRGLQLLFYSVGIGQISSEVPQNLSASRPQDRQFILSSKKLLLSDSGFYLCAWREVGGRYQETQYFGPGTRLLVL.

The rearrangement joins TRBV7-2 to TRBJ2-7; possible D gene TRBD1, 6 bases. Germline-derived CDR1 and CDR2 are SGHTA and FQGNSA. With 5 bases removed from V and 3 bases from J, the gap between germline ends came to 14 bases. CDR3 length equals 14 residues. CDR3 DNA: TGTGCCAGCAGCCCAGAAACAGGGTTCTACGAGCAGTACTTC. Translating gives CASSPETGFYEQYF.

The rearrangement uses TRBV7-2 and TRBJ1-5; D is ambiguous. Germline V gives CDR1 SGHTA, CDR2 FQGNSA. V dropped 3 bases and J dropped 3 bases, with 9 bases sitting between them. CDR3 length equals 14 residues. CDR3 loop: CASSLEAFNQPQHF. The CDR3 DNA reads as TGTGCCAGCAGCTTGGAGGCTTTCAATCAGCCCCAGCATTTT. Supplemented by reference TRBV7-2 and TRBJ1-5, the full variable domain reads GAGVSQSPSNKVTEKGKDVELRCDPISGHTALYWYRQSLGQGLEFLIYFQGNSAPDKSGLPSDRFSAERTGGSVSTLTIQRTQQEDSAVYLCASSLEAFNQPQHFGDGTRLSIL.

J is TRBJ2-7 and V is TRBV6-4; 8 positions match TRBD1. The J segment lost 5 bases and the V segment lost 2 bases, leaving 5 bases of the junction unmatched. CDR3 length: 14 amino acids. The germline V gene has CDR1 MRHNA and CDR2 SNTAGT. DNA of the CDR3: TGTGCCAGCAGTGACCCGGACAGGGTGCACGAGCAGTACTTC. It yields the protein CASSDPDRVHEQYF.